This T cell receptor beta chain originates from a study of T cell repertoires in cytomegalovirus infection. Overall study: Both a matching HLA type and CMV infection were indicated by public TCR beta signatures. Notes on the study in general: Cumulative frequency (of public TCR beta family members) identified carriers of CMV plus the relevant HLA. The ex vivo response was dominated by HLA-C-restricted CMV-specific TCR beta clonotypes.

This CDR3 contains 16 residues. Germline V gene sequence: CDR1 DFQATT, CDR2 SNEGSKA (reference sequence). V was shortened by 1 base and J by 0 bases, with 16 bases between the two germline ends. This clonotype was counted a few times. The antigen is not known. TCRdb itself ran the reads through MiXCR, one entry per CDR3 protein. Altogether approximately 700,000 distinct CDR3 sequences are present, roughly a third being singletons, with the ten largest covering more than 2.5%. The sample comprised PBMCs. The genes are TRBV20-1 and TRBJ2-7; D is perhaps TRBD1 (6 bases). This TCR was sampled from a human donor in good health (CMV status not recorded). Some clones in this sample may be carry-over from other donors' samples. Here the CDR3 reads CSARGDRDTYSYEQYF. The CDR3 region has the DNA TGCAGTGCTAGAGGGGACCGGGACACATACTCCTACGAGCAGTACTTC.